The clone carrying this T cell receptor beta chain came up a few times. Its target is not known. This sample is drawn from a study of human T cells and chemical hapten exposure. About the research overall: Alopecia areata, totalis or universalis was found in mostly female patients. Overall study results and limits: TCRs at a frequency above 1 in 1000 stayed unchanged with DPC sensitization. It was expanded TCRs that formed significantly more large CDR3 similarity clusters than controls did.

TCRdb reprocessed the RACE reads with MiXCR, giving one entry per CDR3 protein. The data show over 300,000 distinct CDR3 sequences, with around 5.5% seen just once and approximately 2.8% held by the top ten. The CDR3 runs to 13 residues. V lost 5 bases and J 6 bases, leaving 12 bases between the germline ends. In germline, CDR1 is SGHTA, CDR2 FQGNSA. Time point defined: pre-sensitization, week 0. Treatment of the sample: therapeutic diphenylcyclopropenone sensitization with weekly scalp DPC. Total RNA was isolated from whole blood that had not been fractionated. The TCR originated in a woman aged 50 to 60 with alopecia areata. Some clones in this sample may be carry-over from other donors' samples. The V and J genes are TRBV7-2 and TRBJ2-3, with unresolved D. The sample consisted of whole blood, taken in connection with sensitization to the hapten diphenylcyclopropenone (DPC). Here the CDR3 reads CASSKETGDTQYF. CDR3 coding DNA: TGTGCCAGCAGCAAAGAGACCGGCGATACGCAGTATTTT.